This entry is about one T cell receptor (beta chain). Its antigen remains unidentified. V lost 1 base, J lost 5 bases, and 11 bases lay in between. The CDR3 consists of 14 residues. Germline V gene sequence: CDR1 LGHDT, CDR2 YNNKEL (reference sequence). The sample is drawn from a study of T cell repertoires in cytomegalovirus infection. On the study more broadly: Shared public TCR beta signatures pointed to both CMV infection and a matching HLA type.

MiXCR, run by TCRdb on the reads, gives a single entry per CDR3 protein. The table has about 6,100 distinct CDR3 sequences, around 49% seen once. Study-level points and caveats: In two of eight donors, the top clonotype was HLA-C-restricted CMV-specific. Cumulative frequency (of public TCR beta family members) identified carriers of CMV plus the relevant HLA.

Sequenced: PBMCs, sequenced either directly or after in vitro stimulation (not recorded which). The rearrangement links TRBV3-1 to TRBJ2-5; TRBD2 is a possible D gene (6 bases). This receptor was obtained from a human donor in good health (CMV status not recorded). Some clones in this sample may be carry-over from other donors' samples. The CDR3 DNA reads TGTGCCAGCAGCCAAGTAGTTAGCGGCGAGACCCAGTACTTC. The encoded protein is CASSQVVSGETQYF.